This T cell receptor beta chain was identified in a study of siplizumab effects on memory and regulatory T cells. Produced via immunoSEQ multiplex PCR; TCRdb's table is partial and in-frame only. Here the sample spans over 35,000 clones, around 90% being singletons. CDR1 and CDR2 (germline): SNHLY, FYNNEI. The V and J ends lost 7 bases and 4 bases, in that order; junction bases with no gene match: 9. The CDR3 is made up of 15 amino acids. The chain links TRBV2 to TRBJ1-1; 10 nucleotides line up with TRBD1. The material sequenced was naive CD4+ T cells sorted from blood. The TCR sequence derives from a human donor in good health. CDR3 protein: CASNLRQGASTEAFF. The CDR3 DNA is TGTGCCAGCAACCTACGACAGGGGGCGAGCACTGAAGCTTTCTTT.